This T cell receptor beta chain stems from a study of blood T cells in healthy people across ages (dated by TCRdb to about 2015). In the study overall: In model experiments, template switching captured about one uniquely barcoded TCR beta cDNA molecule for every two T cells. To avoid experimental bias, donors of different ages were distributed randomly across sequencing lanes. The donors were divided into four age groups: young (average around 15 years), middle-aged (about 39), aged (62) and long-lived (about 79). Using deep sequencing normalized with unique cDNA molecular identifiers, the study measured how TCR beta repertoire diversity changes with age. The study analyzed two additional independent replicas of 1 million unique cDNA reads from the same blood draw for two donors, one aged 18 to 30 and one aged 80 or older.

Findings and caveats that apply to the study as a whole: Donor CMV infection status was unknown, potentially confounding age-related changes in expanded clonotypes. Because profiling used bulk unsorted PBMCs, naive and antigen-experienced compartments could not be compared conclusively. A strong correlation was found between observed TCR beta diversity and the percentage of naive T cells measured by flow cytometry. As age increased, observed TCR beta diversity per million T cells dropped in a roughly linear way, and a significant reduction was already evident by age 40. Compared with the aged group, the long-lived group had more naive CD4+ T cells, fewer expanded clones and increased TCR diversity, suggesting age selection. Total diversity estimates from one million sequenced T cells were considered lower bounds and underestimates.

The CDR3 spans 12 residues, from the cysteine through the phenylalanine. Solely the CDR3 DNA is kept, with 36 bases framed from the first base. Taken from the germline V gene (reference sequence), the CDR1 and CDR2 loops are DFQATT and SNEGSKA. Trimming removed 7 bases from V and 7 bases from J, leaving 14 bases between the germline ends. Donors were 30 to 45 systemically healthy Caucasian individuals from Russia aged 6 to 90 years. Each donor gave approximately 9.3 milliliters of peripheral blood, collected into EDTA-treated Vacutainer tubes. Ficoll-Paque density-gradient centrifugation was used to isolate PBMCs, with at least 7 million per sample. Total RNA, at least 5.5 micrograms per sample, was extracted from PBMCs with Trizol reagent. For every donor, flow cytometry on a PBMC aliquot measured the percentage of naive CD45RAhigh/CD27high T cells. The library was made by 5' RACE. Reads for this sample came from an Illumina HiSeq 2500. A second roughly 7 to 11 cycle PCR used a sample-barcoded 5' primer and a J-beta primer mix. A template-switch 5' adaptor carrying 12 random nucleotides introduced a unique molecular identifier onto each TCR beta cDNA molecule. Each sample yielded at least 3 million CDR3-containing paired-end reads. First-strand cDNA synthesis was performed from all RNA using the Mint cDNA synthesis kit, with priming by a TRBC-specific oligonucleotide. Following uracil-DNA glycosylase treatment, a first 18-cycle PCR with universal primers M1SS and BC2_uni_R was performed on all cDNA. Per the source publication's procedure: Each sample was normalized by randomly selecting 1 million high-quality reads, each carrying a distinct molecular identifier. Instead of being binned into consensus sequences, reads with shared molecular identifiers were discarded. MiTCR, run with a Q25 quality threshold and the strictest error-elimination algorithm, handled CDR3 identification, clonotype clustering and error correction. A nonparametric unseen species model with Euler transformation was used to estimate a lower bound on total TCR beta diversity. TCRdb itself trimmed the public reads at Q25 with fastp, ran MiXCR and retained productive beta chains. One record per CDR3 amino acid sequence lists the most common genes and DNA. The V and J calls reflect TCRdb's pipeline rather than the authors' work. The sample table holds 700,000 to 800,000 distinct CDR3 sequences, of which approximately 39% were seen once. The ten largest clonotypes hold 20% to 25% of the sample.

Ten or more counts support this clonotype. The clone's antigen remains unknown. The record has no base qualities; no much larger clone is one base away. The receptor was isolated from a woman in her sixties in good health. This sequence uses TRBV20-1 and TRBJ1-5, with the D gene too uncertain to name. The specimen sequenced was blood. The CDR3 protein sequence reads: CSVNMLGQPQHF. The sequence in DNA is TGCAGTGTCAACATGTTAGGACAGCCCCAGCATTTT.